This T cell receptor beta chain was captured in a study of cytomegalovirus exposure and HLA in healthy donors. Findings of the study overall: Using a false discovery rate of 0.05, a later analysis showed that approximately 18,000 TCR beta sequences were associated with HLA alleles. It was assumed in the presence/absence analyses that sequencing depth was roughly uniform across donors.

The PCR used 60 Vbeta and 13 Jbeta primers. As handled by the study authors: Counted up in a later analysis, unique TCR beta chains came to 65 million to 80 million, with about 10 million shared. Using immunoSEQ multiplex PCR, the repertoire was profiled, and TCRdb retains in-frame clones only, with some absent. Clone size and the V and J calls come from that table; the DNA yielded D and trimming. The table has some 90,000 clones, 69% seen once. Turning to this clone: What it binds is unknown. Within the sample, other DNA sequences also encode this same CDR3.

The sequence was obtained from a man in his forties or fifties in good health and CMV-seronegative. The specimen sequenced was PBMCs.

DNA of the CDR3: TGTGCCAGCAGCCCGTCGGGATCCTACGAGCAGTACTTC. Translated, it gives CASSPSGSYEQYF. This rearrangement joins TRBV7-3 to TRBJ2-7; weak D call: TRBD2 (5 bases). The CDR3 totals 13 residues. CDR1 and CDR2 (germline): SGHTA, FQGTGA. Trimming left V 5 bases short and J 1 base short, with 9 bases between.